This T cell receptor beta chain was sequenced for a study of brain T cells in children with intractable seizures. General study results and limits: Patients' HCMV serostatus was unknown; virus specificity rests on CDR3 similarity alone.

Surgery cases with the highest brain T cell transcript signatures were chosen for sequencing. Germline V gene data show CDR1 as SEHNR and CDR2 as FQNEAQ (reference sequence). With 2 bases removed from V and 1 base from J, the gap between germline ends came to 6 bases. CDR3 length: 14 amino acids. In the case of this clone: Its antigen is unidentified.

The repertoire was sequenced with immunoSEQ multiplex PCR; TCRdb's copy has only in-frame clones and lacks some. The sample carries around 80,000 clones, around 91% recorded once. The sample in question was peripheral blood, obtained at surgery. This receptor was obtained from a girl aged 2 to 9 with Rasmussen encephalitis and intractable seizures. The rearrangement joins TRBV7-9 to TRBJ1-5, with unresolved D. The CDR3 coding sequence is TGTGCCAGCAGCTTAATGGACAGCAATCAGCCCCAGCATTTT. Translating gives CASSLMDSNQPQHF.